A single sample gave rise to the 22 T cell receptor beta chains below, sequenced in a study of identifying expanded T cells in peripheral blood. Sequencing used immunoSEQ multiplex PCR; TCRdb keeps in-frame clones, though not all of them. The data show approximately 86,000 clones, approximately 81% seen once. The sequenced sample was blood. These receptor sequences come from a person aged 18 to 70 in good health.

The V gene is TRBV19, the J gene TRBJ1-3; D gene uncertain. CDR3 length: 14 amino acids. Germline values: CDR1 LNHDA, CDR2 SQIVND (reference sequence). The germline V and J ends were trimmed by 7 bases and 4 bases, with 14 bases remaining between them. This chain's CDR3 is CASTPQPTGNTIYF. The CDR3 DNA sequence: TGTGCCAGTACCCCCCAGCCCACCGGAAACACCATATATTTT.

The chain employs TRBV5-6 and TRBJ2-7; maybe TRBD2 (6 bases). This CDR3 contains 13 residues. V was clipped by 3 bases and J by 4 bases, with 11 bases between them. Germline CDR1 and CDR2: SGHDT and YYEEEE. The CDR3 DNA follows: TGTGCCAGCAGCTGGCCGGGAGATTACGAGCAGTACTTC. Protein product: CASSWPGDYEQYF.

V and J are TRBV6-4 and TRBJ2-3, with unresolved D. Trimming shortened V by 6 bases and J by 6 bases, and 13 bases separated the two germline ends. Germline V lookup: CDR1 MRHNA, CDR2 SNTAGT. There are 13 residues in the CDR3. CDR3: CASSAHPGDTQYF. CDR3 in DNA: TGTGCCAGCAGCGCCCACCCTGGGGATACGCAGTATTTT.

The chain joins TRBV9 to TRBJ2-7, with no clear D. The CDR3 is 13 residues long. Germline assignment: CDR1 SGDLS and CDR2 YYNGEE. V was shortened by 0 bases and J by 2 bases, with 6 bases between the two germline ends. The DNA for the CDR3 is TGTGCCAGCAGCGTAGGCAGCACCTACGAGCAGTACTTC. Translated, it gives CASSVGSTYEQYF.

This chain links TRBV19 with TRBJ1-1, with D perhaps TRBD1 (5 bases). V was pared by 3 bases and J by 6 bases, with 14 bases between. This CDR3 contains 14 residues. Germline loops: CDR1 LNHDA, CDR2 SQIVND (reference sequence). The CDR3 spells CASSIRVGAAEAFF. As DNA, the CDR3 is TGTGCCAGTAGTATTCGTGTCGGGGCGGCTGAAGCTTTCTTT.

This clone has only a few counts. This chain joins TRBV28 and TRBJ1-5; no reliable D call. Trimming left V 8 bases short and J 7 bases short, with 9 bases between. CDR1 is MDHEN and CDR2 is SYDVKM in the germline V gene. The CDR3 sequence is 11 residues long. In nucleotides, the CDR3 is TGTGCCAGCCAAGGAGGCCAGCCCCAGCATTTT. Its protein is CASQGGQPQHF.

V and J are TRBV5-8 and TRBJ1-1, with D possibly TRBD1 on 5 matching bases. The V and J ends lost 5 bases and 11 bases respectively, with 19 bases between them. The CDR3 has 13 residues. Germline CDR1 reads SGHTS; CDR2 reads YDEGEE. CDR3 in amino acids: CASSLSGTLGAFF. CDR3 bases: TGTGCCAGCAGTTTAAGCGGGACTCTCGGGGCTTTCTTT.

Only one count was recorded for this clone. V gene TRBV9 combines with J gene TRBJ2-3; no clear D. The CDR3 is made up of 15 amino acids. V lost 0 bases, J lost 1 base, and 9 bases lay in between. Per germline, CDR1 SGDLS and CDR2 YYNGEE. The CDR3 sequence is CASSVGGSGTDTQYF. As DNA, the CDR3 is TGTGCCAGCAGCGTAGGCGGTTCGGGCACAGATACGCAGTATTTT.

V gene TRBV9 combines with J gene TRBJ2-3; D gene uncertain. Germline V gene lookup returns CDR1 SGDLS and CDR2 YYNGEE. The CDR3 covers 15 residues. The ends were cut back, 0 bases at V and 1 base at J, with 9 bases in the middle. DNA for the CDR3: TGTGCCAGCAGCGTAGGGCACTCGGGCACAGATACGCAGTATTTT. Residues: CASSVGHSGTDTQYF.

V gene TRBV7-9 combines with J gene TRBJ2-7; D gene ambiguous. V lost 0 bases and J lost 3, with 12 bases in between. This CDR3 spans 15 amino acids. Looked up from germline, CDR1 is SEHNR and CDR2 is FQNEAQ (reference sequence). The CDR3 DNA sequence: TGTGCCAGCAGCTTAGCCCCAACGGTGGTCTACGAGCAGTACTTC. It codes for CASSLAPTVVYEQYF.

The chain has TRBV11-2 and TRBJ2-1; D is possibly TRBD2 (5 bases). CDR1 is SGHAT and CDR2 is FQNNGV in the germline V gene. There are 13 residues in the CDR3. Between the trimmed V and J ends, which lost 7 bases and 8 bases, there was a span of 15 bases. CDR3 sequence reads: CASTRAGSDEQFF. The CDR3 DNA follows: TGTGCCAGCACCCGAGCCGGTAGCGATGAGCAGTTCTTC.

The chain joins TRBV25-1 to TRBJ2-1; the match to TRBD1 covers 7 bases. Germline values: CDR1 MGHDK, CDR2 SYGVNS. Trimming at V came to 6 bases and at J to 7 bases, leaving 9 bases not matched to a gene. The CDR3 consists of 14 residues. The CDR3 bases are TGTGCCAGCAGAGACACCGGGACAGAGAATGAGCAGTTCTTC. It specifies CASRDTGTENEQFF.

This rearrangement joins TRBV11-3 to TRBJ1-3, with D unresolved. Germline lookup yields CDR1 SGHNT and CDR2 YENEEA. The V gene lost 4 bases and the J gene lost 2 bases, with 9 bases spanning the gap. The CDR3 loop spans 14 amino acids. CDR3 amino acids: CASSSGDTGNTIYF. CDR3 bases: TGTGCCAGCAGCTCAGGCGACACTGGAAACACCATATATTTT.

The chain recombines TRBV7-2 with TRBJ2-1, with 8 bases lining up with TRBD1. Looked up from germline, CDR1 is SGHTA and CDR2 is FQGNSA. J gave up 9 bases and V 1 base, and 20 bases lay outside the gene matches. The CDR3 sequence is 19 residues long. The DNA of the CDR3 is TGTGCCAGCAGCTTAGTGTTGGGTGGCGGGACAGGTCCAACGAGTGAGCAGTTCTTC. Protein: CASSLVLGGGTGPTSEQFF.

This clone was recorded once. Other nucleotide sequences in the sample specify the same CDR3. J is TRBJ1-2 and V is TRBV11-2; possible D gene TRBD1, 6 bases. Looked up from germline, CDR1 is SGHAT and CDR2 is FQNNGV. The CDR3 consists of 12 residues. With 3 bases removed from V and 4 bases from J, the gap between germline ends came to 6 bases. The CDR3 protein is CASSLGAYGYTF. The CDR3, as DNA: TGTGCCAGCAGCTTGGGGGCCTATGGCTACACCTTC.

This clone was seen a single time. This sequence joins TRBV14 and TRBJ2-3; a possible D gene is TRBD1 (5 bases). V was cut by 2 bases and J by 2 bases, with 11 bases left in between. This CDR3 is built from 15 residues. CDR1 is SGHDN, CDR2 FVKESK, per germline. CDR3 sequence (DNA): TGTGCCAGCAGCCAATTAGACAGCATCACAGATACGCAGTATTTT. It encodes CASSQLDSITDTQYF.

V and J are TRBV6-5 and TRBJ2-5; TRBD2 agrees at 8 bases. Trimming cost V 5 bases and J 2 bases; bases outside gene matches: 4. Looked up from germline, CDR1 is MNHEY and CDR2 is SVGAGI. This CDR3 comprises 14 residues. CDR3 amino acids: CASSQGLEQETQYF. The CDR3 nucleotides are TGTGCCAGCAGTCAGGGACTAGAGCAAGAGACCCAGTACTTC.

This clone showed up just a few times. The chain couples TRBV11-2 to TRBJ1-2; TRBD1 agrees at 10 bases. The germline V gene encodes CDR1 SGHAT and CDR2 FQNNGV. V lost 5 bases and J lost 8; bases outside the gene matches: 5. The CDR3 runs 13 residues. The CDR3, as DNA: TGTGCCAGCAGCCGACAGGGGGCGGGAGGCTACACCTTC. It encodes CASSRQGAGGYTF.

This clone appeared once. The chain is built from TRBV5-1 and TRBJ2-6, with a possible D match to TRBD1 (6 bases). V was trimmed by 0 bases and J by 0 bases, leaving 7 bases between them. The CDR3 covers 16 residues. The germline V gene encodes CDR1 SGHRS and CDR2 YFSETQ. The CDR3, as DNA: TGCGCCAGCAGCTTGGGGACAGTCTCTGGGGCCAACGTCCTGACTTTC. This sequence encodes CASSLGTVSGANVLTF.

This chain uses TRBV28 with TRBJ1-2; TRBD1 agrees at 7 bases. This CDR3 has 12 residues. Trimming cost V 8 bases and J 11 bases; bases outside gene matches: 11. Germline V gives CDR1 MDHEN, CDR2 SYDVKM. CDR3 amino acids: CASGDSLSRYTF. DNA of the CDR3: TGTGCCAGCGGGGACAGTCTCAGCCGTTACACCTTC.

CDR3 sequence: CASSQDSASISGEAFF. CDR3 in DNA: TGCGCCAGCAGCCAAGATTCTGCCTCAATCTCGGGGGAAGCTTTCTTT. V is TRBV4-1 and J is TRBJ1-1; D uncertain. This CDR3 contains 16 residues. Germline V gene data show CDR1 as MGHRA and CDR2 as YSYEKL. V lost 0 bases, J lost 8 bases, and 19 bases lay in between.

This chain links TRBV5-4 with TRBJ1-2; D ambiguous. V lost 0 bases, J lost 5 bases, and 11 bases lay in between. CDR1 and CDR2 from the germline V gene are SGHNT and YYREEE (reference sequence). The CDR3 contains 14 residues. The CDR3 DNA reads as TGTGCCAGCAGCTTGGATGTGGGGAGTTATGGCTACACCTTC. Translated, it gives CASSLDVGSYGYTF.